This T cell receptor beta chain emerged from a study of technical replicates of blood from a handful of donors. Measured with immunoSEQ multiplex PCR; TCRdb has only the in-frame clones, and not every one. The sample carries about 84,000 clones, around 92% recorded once. The trim removed 5 bases at V and 4 bases at J, leaving 13 bases unmatched. CDR3 length: 16 amino acids. Germline V gene lookup returns CDR1 SGHVS and CDR2 FNYEAQ. Sequenced input: T cells isolated from PBMCs. This TCR derives from a human donor in good health. This rearrangement joins TRBV7-6 to TRBJ2-7, with 8 bases matching TRBD2. Written as DNA, the CDR3 is TGTGCCAGCAGCCCCGGACAGCCGCGGGGGGCTTACGAGCAGTACTTC. Translating gives CASSPGQPRGAYEQYF.